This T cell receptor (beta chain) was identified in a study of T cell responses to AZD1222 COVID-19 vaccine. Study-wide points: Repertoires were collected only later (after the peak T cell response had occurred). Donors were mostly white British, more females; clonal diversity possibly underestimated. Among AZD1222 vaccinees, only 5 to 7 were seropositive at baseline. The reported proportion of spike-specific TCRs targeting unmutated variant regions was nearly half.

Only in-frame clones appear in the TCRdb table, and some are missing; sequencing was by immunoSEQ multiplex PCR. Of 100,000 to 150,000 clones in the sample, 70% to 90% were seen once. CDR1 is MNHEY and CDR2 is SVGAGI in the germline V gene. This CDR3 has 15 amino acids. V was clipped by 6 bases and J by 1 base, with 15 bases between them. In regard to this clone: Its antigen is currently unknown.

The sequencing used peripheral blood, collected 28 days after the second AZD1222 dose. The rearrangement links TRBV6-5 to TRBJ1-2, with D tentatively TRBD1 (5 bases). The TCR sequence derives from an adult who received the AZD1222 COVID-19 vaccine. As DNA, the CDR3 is TGTGCCAGCAGCCGCCCGGGGACTTTTAACTATGGCTACACCTTC. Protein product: CASSRPGTFNYGYTF.